Given below is one TCR beta chain in context. This clone was seen only once. The antigen it recognizes is unknown. No clone much larger than this one lies a single base away; base qualities are absent. TCR CDR3 regions were amplified from genomic DNA by multiplex PCR using the deep immunoSEQ assay. Genomic DNA extracted from each cell subset was distributed evenly over all wells of several immunoSEQ 96-well plates, and each plate served as one replicate. For sorted subsets, each replicate PCR was loaded with around 220 ng genomic DNA, equivalent to about 30,000 T cell genomes. The purified libraries were quantified using a Qubit 3.0 fluorometer, sized with a Bioanalyzer 2100, and then quantified again using the KAPA Library Quantification kit. Every immunoSEQ 96-well plate was sequenced on a separate single-read 150-cycle Illumina NextSeq 550 flow cell. In the paper's pipeline: Because only junctional sequences without quality scores were contained in the immunoSEQ output, filtering matching that applied to full-length reads could not be performed. Sequences were annotated with PyIR, a Python wrapper for IgBLAST v1.9, using IMGT germline references to assign V/J genes and CDR3. Reads with weak V/J assignments (E-value above 1e-6), missing CDR3, stop codons, out-of-frame junctions, or ambiguous translated residues were removed. V3J clonotypes were defined as sequences sharing the same inferred V gene, J gene, and CDR3 amino acid sequence. The percentage overlap between two repertoires was calculated by dividing the number of shared unique clonotypes by the size of the smaller repertoire. Three approaches were used to assess repertoire richness: RTK rarefaction, the Chao1 estimator, and Recon v2.1 estimates of unobserved clonotypes. Generation probabilities were computed with OLGA for all TCRbeta clonotypes obtained by the gDNA method from several donors. TCRdb mirrors the immuneACCESS table, restricted to in-frame sequences. Some clones are absent from its copies; in checked studies, under half trace to an unresolved V gene, and the reason for the others is unknown. For V, J and clone size, that table is used; D and trimming come from the DNA. This sample has some 1,100,000 clones in its table, and 78% of those were observed once. The leading ten clones occupy roughly 0.56% of the sample.

This record comes from a study of shared clonotypes between healthy human individuals (dated by TCRdb to 2019 to 2021). Regarding the research as a whole: The cohort included three men and a couple of women between 18 and 49 years of age. To increase sequencing depth and limit assay-specific biases, TCR repertoire library preparation and sequencing were carried out by different laboratories using diverse techniques. Between about 0.9 and 8.9 billion PBMCs per donor were obtained by leukapheresis. For each donor, three plates each were used for CD4 naive and CD4 memory, two plates were used for CD8 naive, and one plate was used for CD8 memory. The study deeply sequenced blood TCR repertoires of about five healthy adults to estimate repertoire size and the extent of clonotype sharing between individuals. Study-wide findings and limitations: Across several donors, approximately 5% of naive CD4, 3% to 4% of naive CD8, 2.3% of memory CD4, and under 0.45% of memory CD8 clonotypes were shared. Higher generation probabilities were observed for clonotypes shared by all four sorted-subset donors than for non-shared clonotypes. Estimated clonotype richness was generally larger for naive than for memory subsets. Sampling was restricted to blood, and TCR repertoires in tissues likely differ from the TCR repertoires found in blood. Pairwise subsampling led to the expectation that sequencing depth would affect the degree of clonotype sharing among donors. The genetic and exposure-history diversity represented was limited by the small number of donors. Even with the large sequencing depth, rarefaction of the sorted-subset datasets indicated that sequencing was incomplete.

The donors were healthy, HIV-negative adults with no recently reported acute infections or vaccinations. Every donor was a Caucasian adult living in Nashville, Tennessee, USA. CD4+ T cells were enriched through magnetic negative selection, after which naive cells were positively selected on CD45RA and the remaining negative fraction served as the memory subset. Blood was obtained by leukapheresis, after which PBMCs were separated by Ficoll-Histopaque density gradient centrifugation and cryopreserved in liquid nitrogen vapor phase. Analytical flow cytometry was used to check the purity and quantity of every magnetically sorted T cell population. Genomic DNA was isolated from every sorted fraction and measured by UV absorbance on a Nanodrop 2000c. The sequence was collected from a man in his late teens or twenties in good health. Some clones in this sample may be carry-over from other donors' samples. The sequenced sample was memory CD4+ T cells from PBMCs. The meaning of the sample's cell subset or site label: CD45RA-negative fraction.

This receptor carries the CDR3 CASRPSQFSYEQYF. The bases read TGTGCCAGCAGACCATCACAGTTCTCCTACGAGCAGTACTTC. The sequence joins TRBV6-5 to TRBJ2-7, with no confident D gene call. The CDR3 holds 14 amino acids from the cysteine to the phenylalanine. Left in the record is the CDR3 DNA by itself, 42 bases read in frame from the first base. V is shortened by 6 bases, J by 0 bases, and the region joining them spans 12 bases. The CDR1 and CDR2 encoded by the germline V gene are MNHEY and SVGAGI.